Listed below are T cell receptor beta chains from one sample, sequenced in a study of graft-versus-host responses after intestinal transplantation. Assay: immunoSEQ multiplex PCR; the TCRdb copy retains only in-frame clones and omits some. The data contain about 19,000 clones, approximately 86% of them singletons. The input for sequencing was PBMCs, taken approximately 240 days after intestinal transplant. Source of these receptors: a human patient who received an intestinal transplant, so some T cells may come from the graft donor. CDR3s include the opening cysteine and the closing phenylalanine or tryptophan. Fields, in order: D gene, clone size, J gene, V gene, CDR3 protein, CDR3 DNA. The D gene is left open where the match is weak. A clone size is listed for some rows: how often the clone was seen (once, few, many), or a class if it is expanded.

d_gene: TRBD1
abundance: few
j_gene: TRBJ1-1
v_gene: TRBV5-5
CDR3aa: CASSAPTGVNTEAFF
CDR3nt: TGTGCCAGCAGCGCCCCGACAGGGGTGAACACTGAAGCTTTCTTT

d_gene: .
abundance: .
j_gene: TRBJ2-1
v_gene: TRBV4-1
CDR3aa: CASGFGSAYNEQFF
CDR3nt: TGCGCCAGCGGGTTCGGGTCGGCCTACAATGAGCAGTTCTTC

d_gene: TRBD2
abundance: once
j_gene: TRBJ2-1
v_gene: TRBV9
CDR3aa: CASSGATSLPSYNEQFF
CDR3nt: TGTGCCAGCAGCGGGGCGACTAGCCTCCCGTCCTACAATGAGCAGTTCTTC

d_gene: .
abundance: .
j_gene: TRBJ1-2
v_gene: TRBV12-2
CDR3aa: CASPLQGDNYGYTF
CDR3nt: TGTGCAAGTCCTCTACAGGGGGATAACTATGGCTACACCTTC

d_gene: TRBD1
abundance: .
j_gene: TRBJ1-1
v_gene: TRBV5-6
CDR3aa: CASSPLGQGLNTEAFF
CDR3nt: TGTGCCAGCAGCCCTTTGGGACAGGGACTGAACACTGAAGCTTTCTTT

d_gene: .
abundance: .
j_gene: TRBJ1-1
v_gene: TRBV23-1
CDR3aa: CASSRKVLENTEAFF
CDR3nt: TGCGCCAGCAGTCGGAAGGTTTTAGAGAACACTGAAGCTTTCTTT

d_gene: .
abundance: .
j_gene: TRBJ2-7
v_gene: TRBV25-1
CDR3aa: CASGDSIYEQYF
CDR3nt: TGTGCCAGCGGCGACTCAATCTACGAGCAGTACTTC

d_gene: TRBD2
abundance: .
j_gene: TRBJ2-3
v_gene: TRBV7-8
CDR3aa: CASSQSGASTDTQYF
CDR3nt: TGTGCCAGCAGCCAAAGCGGGGCTAGCACAGATACGCAGTATTTT

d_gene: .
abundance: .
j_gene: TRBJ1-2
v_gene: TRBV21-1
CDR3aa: CASSVPGQDKEYGYTF
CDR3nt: TGTGCCAGCAGCGTGCCGGGACAAGATAAGGAATATGGCTACACCTTC

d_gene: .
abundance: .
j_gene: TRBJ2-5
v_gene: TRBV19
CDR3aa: CASREIDRSRETQYF
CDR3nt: TGTGCCAGTAGGGAAATCGACAGGTCGAGGGAGACCCAGTACTTC

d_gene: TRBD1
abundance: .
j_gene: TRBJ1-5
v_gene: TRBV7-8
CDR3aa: CASSLGPDRGQGQPQHF
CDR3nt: TGTGCCAGCAGCTTAGGTCCGGACAGGGGGCAAGGTCAGCCCCAGCATTTT

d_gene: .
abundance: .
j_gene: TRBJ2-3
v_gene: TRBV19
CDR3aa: CASSMGADTQYF
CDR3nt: TGTGCCAGTAGTATGGGGGCAGATACGCAGTATTTT

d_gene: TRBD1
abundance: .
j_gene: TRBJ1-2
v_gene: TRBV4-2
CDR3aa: CASSQAIGTVSYGYTF
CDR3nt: TGTGCCAGCAGCCAAGCGATAGGGACAGTCTCCTATGGCTACACCTTC